This T cell receptor (beta chain) comes out of a study of shared clonotypes between healthy human individuals. Overall study results and limits: Depth was large, yet rarefaction showed that sorted-subset sequencing was incomplete. Clonotype sharing levels among donors were expected to vary with sequencing depth.

Repertoires were generated with immunoSEQ multiplex PCR, while TCRdb's copy carries only in-frame clones and drops some. The sample has roughly 720,000 clones; roughly 87% are singletons. A remark on this clone: Its antigen is undetermined.

The germline V gene has CDR1 SEHNR and CDR2 FQNEAQ (reference sequence). The CDR3 extends over 15 amino acids. Unmatched junction bases numbered 3, after V lost 4 bases and J lost 1 base. V usage is TRBV7-9 and J usage is TRBJ2-7; 11 nucleotides agree with TRBD2. The sample consisted of memory CD8+ T cells from PBMCs. Documented subset: CD45RO+ cells pooled with CCR7-negative TemRA cells. The source of this sequence is a man between 18 and 29 years old in good health. Some clones in this sample may be carry-over from other donors' samples. CDR3 sequence reads: CASSSWTSGSYEQYF. CDR3 nucleotides: TGTGCCAGCAGCTCCTGGACTAGCGGGTCCTACGAGCAGTACTTC.